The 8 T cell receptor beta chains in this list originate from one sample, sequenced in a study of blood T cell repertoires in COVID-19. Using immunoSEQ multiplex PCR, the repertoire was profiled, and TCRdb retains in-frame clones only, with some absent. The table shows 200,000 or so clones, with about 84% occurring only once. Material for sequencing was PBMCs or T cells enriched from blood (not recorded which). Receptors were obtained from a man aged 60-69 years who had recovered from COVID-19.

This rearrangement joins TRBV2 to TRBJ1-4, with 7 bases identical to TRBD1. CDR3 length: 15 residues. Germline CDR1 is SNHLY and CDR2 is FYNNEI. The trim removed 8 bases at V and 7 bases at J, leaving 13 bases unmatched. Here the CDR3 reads CASHGPTGRSEKLFF. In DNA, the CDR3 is TGTGCCAGCCATGGACCGACAGGGAGAAGTGAAAAACTGTTTTTT.

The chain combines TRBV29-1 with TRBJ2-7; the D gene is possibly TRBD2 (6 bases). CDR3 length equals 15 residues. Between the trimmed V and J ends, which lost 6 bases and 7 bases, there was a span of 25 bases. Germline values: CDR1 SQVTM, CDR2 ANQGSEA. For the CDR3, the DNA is TGCAGCGTGGGGGAGGTTGGGCTGGAGGTGATAGAGCAGTACTTC. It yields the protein CSVGEVGLEVIEQYF.

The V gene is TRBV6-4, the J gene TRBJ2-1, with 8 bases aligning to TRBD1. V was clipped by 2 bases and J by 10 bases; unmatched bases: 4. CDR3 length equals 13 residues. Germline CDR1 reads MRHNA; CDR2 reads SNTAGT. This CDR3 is CASSDQGAGEQFF. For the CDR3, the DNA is TGTGCCAGCAGTGACCAGGGGGCCGGAGAGCAGTTCTTC.

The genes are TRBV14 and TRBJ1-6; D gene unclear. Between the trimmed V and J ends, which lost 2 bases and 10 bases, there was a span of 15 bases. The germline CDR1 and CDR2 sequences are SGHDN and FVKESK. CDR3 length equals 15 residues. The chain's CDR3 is CASSQSPGVGSPLHF. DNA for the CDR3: TGTGCCAGCAGCCAATCGCCCGGGGTCGGGTCACCCCTCCACTTT.

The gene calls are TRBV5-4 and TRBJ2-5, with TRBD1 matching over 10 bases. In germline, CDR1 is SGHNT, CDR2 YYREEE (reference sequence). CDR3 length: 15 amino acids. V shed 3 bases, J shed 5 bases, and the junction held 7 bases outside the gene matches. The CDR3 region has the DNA TGTGCCAGCAGCTCTGACAGGGGGCGTTCGGAGACCCAGTACTTC. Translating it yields CASSSDRGRSETQYF.

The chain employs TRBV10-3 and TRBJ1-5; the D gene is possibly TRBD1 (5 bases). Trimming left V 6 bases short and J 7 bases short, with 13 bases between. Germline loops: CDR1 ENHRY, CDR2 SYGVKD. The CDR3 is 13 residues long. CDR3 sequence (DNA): TGTGCCATCAGCCCGGCGGGGGAGCAGCCCCAGCATTTT. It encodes CAISPAGEQPQHF.

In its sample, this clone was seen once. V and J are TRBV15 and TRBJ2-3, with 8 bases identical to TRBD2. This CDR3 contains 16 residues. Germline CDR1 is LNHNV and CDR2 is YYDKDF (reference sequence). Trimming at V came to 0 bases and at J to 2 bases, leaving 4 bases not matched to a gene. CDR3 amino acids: CATSRDSGGVTDTQYF. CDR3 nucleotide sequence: TGTGCCACCAGCAGAGACTCCGGGGGGGTCACAGATACGCAGTATTTT. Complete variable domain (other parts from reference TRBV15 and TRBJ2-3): DAMVIQNPRYQVTQFGKPVTLSCSQTLNHNVMYWYQQKSSQAPKLLFHYYDKDFNNEADTPDNFQSRRPNTSFCFLDIRSPGLGDTAMYLCATSRDSGGVTDTQYFGPGTRLTVL.

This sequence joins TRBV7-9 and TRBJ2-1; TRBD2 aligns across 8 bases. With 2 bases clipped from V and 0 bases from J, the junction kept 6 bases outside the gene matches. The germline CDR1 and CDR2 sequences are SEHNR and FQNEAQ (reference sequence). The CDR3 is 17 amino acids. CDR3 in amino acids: CASSLYRGGFSYNEQFF. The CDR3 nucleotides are TGTGCCAGCAGCTTATACCGGGGGGGTTTCTCCTACAATGAGCAGTTCTTC.